The rows below give T cell receptor beta chains drawn from one sample of a study of identical twins. TCRdb processed the 5' RACE reads anew with MiXCR; each CDR3 protein has one entry. The table lists 550,000 to 800,000 distinct CDR3 sequences, about 7.1% of them singletons. These data were likewise used in another study, on yellow fever vaccine responses in identical twins.

The sequencing input was PBMCs. The receptors stem from a woman aged 18-35 years in good health. Both conserved end residues are part of each CDR3. A D gene is named only where the DNA matches it firmly. Clone sizes are given selectively: once, few, many, or a class where the clone is expanded.

abundance,v_gene,d_gene,j_gene,CDR3aa,CDR3nt
few,TRBV20-1,TRBD2,TRBJ2-7,CSARSWTPGLAPHEQYF,TGCAGTGCCCGATCCTGGACGCCGGGACTAGCTCCCCACGAGCAGTACTTC
NA,TRBV5-4,TRBD1,TRBJ2-2,CASSASGTGITGELFF,TGTGCCAGCAGCGCGTCCGGGACAGGGATCACCGGGGAGCTGTTTTTT
few,TRBV2,TRBD2,TRBJ2-7,CASRETSGRTYEQYF,TGTGCCAGCAGAGAAACTAGCGGGAGGACCTACGAGCAGTACTTC
many,TRBV12-3/TRBV12-4,TRBD2,TRBJ2-5,CACRLAGAETQYF,TGTGCCTGCCGACTAGCGGGGGCTGAGACCCAGTACTTC
NA,TRBV14,NA,TRBJ2-2,CASSQALTTGELFF,TGTGCCAGCAGCCAAGCCCTAACCACCGGGGAGCTGTTTTTT
many,TRBV12-3/TRBV12-4,NA,TRBJ1-2,CASSFDRLKSYGYTF,TGTGCCAGCAGTTTTGACAGGCTCAAATCTTATGGCTACACCTTC
NA,TRBV28,TRBD1,TRBJ2-7,CASHAQDRAGEQYF,TGTGCCAGCCATGCCCAGGACAGGGCTGGCGAGCAGTACTTC
many,TRBV5-6,TRBD2,TRBJ2-1,CASSLALAGVNEQFF,TGTGCCAGCAGCTTGGCTCTAGCGGGGGTCAATGAGCAGTTCTTC
few,TRBV12-3/TRBV12-4,NA,TRBJ2-3,CASSLVRGLGTDTQYF,TGTGCCAGCAGTTTAGTTCGGGGGCTGGGCACAGATACGCAGTATTTT
NA,TRBV28,NA,TRBJ2-4,CASSLTRPTKNIQYF,TGTGCCAGCAGTTTAACCCGGCCAACCAAAAACATTCAGTACTTC
NA,TRBV12-3/TRBV12-4,NA,TRBJ1-3,CASSLGPPLKSGNTIYF,TGTGCCAGCAGTTTAGGACCCCCCCTGAAATCAGGAAACACCATATATTTT
NA,TRBV19,NA,TRBJ2-5,CASSIDGSLEFATQYF,TGTGCCAGTAGTATAGACGGGTCACTAGAATTCGCGACCCAGTACTTC
many,TRBV29-1,NA,TRBJ2-7,CSVAEKILDEQYF,TGCAGCGTTGCAGAGAAGATCCTCGACGAGCAGTACTTC
many,TRBV6-2/TRBV6-3,NA,TRBJ2-3,CASSYLMETYTDTQYF,TGTGCCAGCAGTTACTTGATGGAAACCTACACAGATACGCAGTATTTT
many,TRBV5-5,TRBD1,TRBJ2-5,CASSLVRTQGETQYF,TGTGCCAGCAGCTTGGTGCGGACACAGGGGGAGACCCAGTACTTC
once,TRBV20-1,TRBD2,TRBJ2-7,CSARELLVAGEQYF,TGCAGTGCTAGAGAGCTCCTAGTAGCGGGGGAGCAGTACTTC
many,TRBV29-1,NA,TRBJ1-5,CSVASGSNQPQHF,TGCAGCGTTGCATCCGGGAGCAATCAGCCCCAGCATTTT
few,TRBV20-1,TRBD2,TRBJ2-7,CSARDRASGPYEQYF,TGCAGTGCTAGAGATCGAGCTAGCGGGCCCTACGAGCAGTACTTC
many,TRBV4-1,NA,TRBJ2-7,CASSQGQGTYEQYF,TGTGCCAGCAGCCAAGGTCAGGGGACCTACGAGCAGTACTTC
NA,TRBV12-3/TRBV12-4,TRBD2,TRBJ2-3,CASSLEGLAWNTQYF,TGTGCCAGCAGTTTAGAGGGACTAGCTTGGAATACGCAGTATTTT
many,TRBV28,NA,TRBJ1-4,CASSSPWGSTNEKLFF,TGTGCCAGCAGTTCCCCATGGGGTTCAACTAATGAAAAACTGTTTTTT
NA,TRBV11-3,NA,TRBJ2-7,CASSSDQGFFLEEQYF,TGTGCCAGCAGCTCCGATCAGGGGTTTTTCTTGGAGGAGCAGTACTTC
many,TRBV4-1,TRBD1,TRBJ1-4,CASSLTGGGREKLFF,TGCGCCAGCAGTTTGACAGGGGGCGGGCGAGAAAAACTGTTTTTT
few,TRBV11-2,TRBD2,TRBJ2-7,CASSLSLAGTYEQYF,TGTGCCAGCAGCTTAAGTCTAGCGGGAACCTACGAGCAGTACTTC
few,TRBV5-4,NA,TRBJ1-1,CASTRDLLLNTEAFF,TGTGCCAGCACCCGGGACCTACTATTGAACACTGAAGCTTTCTTT
many,TRBV5-1,TRBD2,TRBJ2-1,CASSSRTSGGIYNEQFF,TGCGCCAGCAGCTCCCGGACTAGCGGGGGGATCTACAATGAGCAGTTCTTC
once,TRBV27,TRBD1,TRBJ2-5,CASSQSQGQGVAQETQYF,TGTGCCAGCAGTCAGTCTCAGGGACAGGGGGTGGCCCAAGAGACCCAGTACTTC
many,TRBV15,TRBD1,TRBJ2-3,CATSRTGSPTDTQYF,TGTGCCACCAGCAGGACAGGGTCCCCCACAGATACGCAGTATTTT
NA,TRBV24-1,NA,TRBJ1-2,CATSEDGLYGYTF,TGTGCCACCAGTGAAGACGGGCTGTATGGCTACACCTTC
NA,TRBV20-1,NA,TRBJ2-6,CSARDVGAGANVLTF,TGCAGTGCTAGAGATGTGGGGGCTGGGGCCAACGTCCTGACTTTC
NA,TRBV20-1,NA,TRBJ2-3,CSAQRRGWGGTDTQYF,TGCAGTGCTCAAAGGCGGGGATGGGGGGGCACAGATACGCAGTATTTT
many,TRBV3-1,NA,TRBJ1-1,CASSPSGGAGSTEAFF,TGTGCCAGCAGCCCCTCCGGGGGGGCGGGCAGCACTGAAGCTTTCTTT
NA,TRBV24-1,TRBD1,TRBJ1-5,CATRGQGINQPQHF,TGTGCCACCAGGGGACAGGGGATTAATCAGCCCCAGCATTTT
NA,TRBV6-1,NA,TRBJ1-5,CASTHLGHSNQPQHF,TGTGCCAGCACCCACCTAGGGCATAGCAATCAGCCCCAGCATTTT
few,TRBV2,NA,TRBJ2-1,CASSEVGSRGGGEQFF,TGTGCCAGCAGTGAAGTCGGGTCTAGGGGTGGAGGAGAGCAGTTCTTC
NA,TRBV11-2,TRBD2,TRBJ2-3,CASSRSGLAGGNGADTQYF,TGTGCCAGCAGTCGGTCGGGACTAGCGGGAGGTAATGGCGCAGATACGCAGTATTTT